A single T cell receptor (beta chain) is shown here with its context. This sample stems from a study of blood T cell repertoires in COVID-19. About the research overall: T cells, B-cell-depleted T cells, or PBMCs provided the cDNA or gDNA that served as material.

Sequenced by immunoSEQ multiplex PCR; TCRdb stores in-frame clones only, minus some. Of tens of thousands of clones in the sample, roughly 90% were seen once. V shed 6 bases and J shed 3 bases, with 19 bases lying between them. This CDR3 is built from 15 residues. CDR1 and CDR2 from the germline V gene are SQVTM and ANQGSEA. This TCR was sampled from a woman in her forties or fifties with active or convalescent COVID-19. V and J are TRBV29-1 and TRBJ2-3; possible D gene TRBD2, 5 bases. The sequenced sample consisted of peripheral blood. The CDR3 spells CSVVPSLRKTDTQYF. The CDR3, as DNA: TGCAGCGTCGTCCCTAGCCTAAGAAAGACAGATACGCAGTATTTT.